The clone carrying this T cell receptor (beta chain) was counted between two and nine times. The target antigen is unknown. Treatment meaning: oral pan-JAK inhibitor, 5-10 mg twice daily. Specimens obtained from alopecia areata patients comprised lesional scalp punch biopsies and peripheral blood. This sample was taken from a study of CD8+ T cells in alopecia areata. Germline V gives CDR1 SGHDT, CDR2 YYEEEE. V was clipped by 0 bases and J by 0 bases, with 3 bases between them. The CDR3 is made up of 14 amino acids. Overall study results and limits: The study found that many expanded lesional clones persisted in scalp and blood during tofacitinib. Clonality exceeded that of normal scalp in lesional scalp, most notably in alopecia totalis/universalis. Uncertainty about whether baseline CD8+ expansion is linked to response remains, with one nonresponder.

Sequencing templates came from extracted RNA that was reverse transcribed into cDNA. Repertoires were generated with immunoSEQ multiplex PCR, while TCRdb's copy carries only in-frame clones and drops some. The sample lists 160,000 or so clones; 58% were seen once. The sequence was collected from a human donor with alopecia areata. Sequenced material: CD4+ T cells sorted from blood, taken between weeks 55 and 70, from a patient treated with tofacitinib. The rearrangement links TRBV5-6 to TRBJ2-2; D call uncertain. The CDR3 DNA reads TGTGCCAGCAGCTTGGTAGCGAACACCGGGGAGCTGTTTTTT. It translates to CASSLVANTGELFF. Combining the CDR3 with reference TRBV5-6 and TRBJ2-2 gives the whole variable domain DAGVTQSPTHLIKTRGQQVTLRCSPKSGHDTVSWYQQALGQGPQFIFQYYEEEERQRGNFPDRFSGHQFPNYSSELNVNALLLGDSALYLCASSLVANTGELFFGEGSRLTVL.